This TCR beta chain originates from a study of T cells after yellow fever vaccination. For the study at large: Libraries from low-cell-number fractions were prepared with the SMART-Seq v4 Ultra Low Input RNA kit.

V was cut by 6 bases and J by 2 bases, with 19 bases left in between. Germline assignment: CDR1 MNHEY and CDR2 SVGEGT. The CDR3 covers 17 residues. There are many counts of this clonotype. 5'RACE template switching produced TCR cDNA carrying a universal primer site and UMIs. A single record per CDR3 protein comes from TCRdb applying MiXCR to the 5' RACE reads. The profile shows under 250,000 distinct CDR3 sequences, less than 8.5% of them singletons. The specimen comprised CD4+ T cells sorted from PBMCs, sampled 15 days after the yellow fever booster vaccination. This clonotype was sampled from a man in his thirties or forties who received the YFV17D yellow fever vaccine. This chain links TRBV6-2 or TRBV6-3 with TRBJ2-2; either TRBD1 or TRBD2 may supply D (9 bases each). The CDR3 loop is CASRTGGLADNTGELFF. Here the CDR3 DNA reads TGTGCCAGCAGGACAGGGGGACTAGCAGATAACACCGGGGAGCTGTTTTTT.